A single sample gave rise to the 32 T cell receptor beta chains below, sequenced in a study of neoadjuvant anti-PD-1 for oral cavity cancer. Repertoires were generated with immunoSEQ multiplex PCR, while TCRdb's copy carries only in-frame clones and drops some. In the table there are fewer than 90,000 clones, 84% of which are singletons. The sample in question was PBMCs, obtained before nivolumab (anti-PD-1) treatment. The receptor source for this set is a person aged 35-79 years with oral cavity squamous cell carcinoma.

The chain links TRBV6-1 to TRBJ1-2; TRBD1 matches at 10 bases. The CDR3 runs 15 residues. Germline V CDR1 and CDR2: MNHNS, SASEGT. With 10 bases clipped from V and 2 bases from J, the junction kept 10 bases outside the gene matches. CDR3 DNA sequence: TGTGCCACCCGACAGGGGGCGATGATCAACTATGGCTACACCTTC. Residues: CATRQGAMINYGYTF.

J is TRBJ2-1 and V is TRBV6-5, with no clear D. Trimming left V 10 bases short and J 5 bases short, with 12 bases between. The CDR3 extends over 12 amino acids. Per germline, CDR1 MNHEY and CDR2 SVGAGI. For the CDR3, the DNA is TGTGCCACCAGGACCAGCAACAATGAGCAGTTCTTC. It codes for CATRTSNNEQFF.

This chain uses TRBV7-8 with TRBJ1-5, with no clear D. V was pared by 0 bases and J by 4 bases, with 4 bases between. The CDR3 is made up of 13 amino acids. CDR1 SGHVS and CDR2 FQNEAQ come from the germline V gene. The CDR3 DNA reads TGTGCCAGCAGCTTAGCCCAGAATCAGCCCCAGCATTTT. Residues: CASSLAQNQPQHF.

V is TRBV6-5 and J is TRBJ1-5; D remains ambiguous. The CDR3 is 14 residues long. Looked up from germline, CDR1 is MNHEY and CDR2 is SVGAGI. V gave up 4 bases and J gave up 2 bases, with 9 bases separating them. CDR3 nucleotide sequence: TGTGCCAGCAGTTCCAACGGGGGCAATCAGCCCCAGCATTTT. Its protein product is CASSSNGGNQPQHF.

The sample holds one count of this clone. The chain recombines TRBV7-8 with TRBJ2-1, with D uncertain. The V end lost 0 bases, the J end lost 9 bases, and 3 bases lay between the germline ends. The CDR3 is 11 residues long. Germline CDR1 reads SGHVS; CDR2 reads FQNEAQ. The CDR3 region is CASSLAVEQFF. CDR3 DNA: TGTGCCAGCAGCTTAGCAGTTGAGCAGTTCTTC.

The chain uses TRBV6-5 and TRBJ2-1; TRBD2 might be the D (6 bases). CDR1 is MNHEY and CDR2 is SVGAGI in the germline V gene. The CDR3 consists of 15 residues. Trimming cost V 0 bases and J 7 bases, with 13 bases left between them. The CDR3 here is CASSYSLDYGNEQFF. Here the CDR3 DNA reads TGTGCCAGCAGTTACTCGCTGGACTACGGGAATGAGCAGTTCTTC.

The chain employs TRBV2 and TRBJ2-2, with D possibly matching TRBD2 (5 bases). The CDR3 runs 13 residues. V lost 6 bases, J lost 9 bases, and 14 bases lay in between. The germline gives CDR1 SNHLY, CDR2 FYNNEI. The CDR3 sequence is CASSPSGSRELFF. The CDR3 nucleotides are TGTGCCAGCAGCCCGTCGGGATCCCGGGAGCTGTTTTTT. Filled out from reference TRBV2 and TRBJ2-2, the complete variable domain reads EPEVTQTPSHQVTQMGQEVILRCVPISNHLYFYWYRQILGQKVEFLVSFYNNEISEKSEIFDDQFSVERPDGSNFTLKIRSTKLEDSAMYFCASSPSGSRELFFGEGSRLTVL.

The chain recombines TRBV14 with TRBJ1-2; D not certain. Per the germline V gene, CDR1 is SGHDN and CDR2 is FVKESK. There are 15 residues in the CDR3. V was pared by 1 base and J by 8 bases, with 17 bases between. The CDR3 DNA is TGTGCCAGCAGCCAAGCCGAGGGAATAGCGTTCGGCTACACCTTC. Its protein product is CASSQAEGIAFGYTF.

The rearrangement joins TRBV5-1 to TRBJ2-7; the D call may be TRBD1 or TRBD2 (5 bases each). V dropped 4 bases and J dropped 2 bases, with 16 bases sitting between them. CDR3 length: 15 amino acids. From germline, CDR1 is SGHRS and CDR2 YFSETQ. The CDR3 bases are TGCGCCAGCAGCCCAGGGTCGGGATTCGCCTACGAGCAGTACTTC. Protein product: CASSPGSGFAYEQYF.

CDR3 amino acids: CAWSDTPTGAGGAQYF. The CDR3 DNA reads as TGTGCCTGGAGTGACACCCCGACAGGGGCGGGTGGGGCCCAGTACTTC. The genes are TRBV30 and TRBJ2-5; TRBD1 matches at 8 bases. With V trimmed by 1 base and J by 9 bases, 16 bases remained unmatched. Germline loops: CDR1 GTSNPN, CDR2 SVGIG (reference sequence). There are 16 residues in the CDR3.

This chain links TRBV6-5 with TRBJ1-1; TRBD1 might be the D (6 bases). V lost 4 bases to trimming and J lost 0 bases, with 12 bases between them. The CDR3 has 15 residues. CDR1 and CDR2 (germline): MNHEY, SVGAGI. The CDR3 coding sequence is TGTGCCAGCAGTTTAACGGACAGATTGAACACTGAAGCTTTCTTT. Translation gives CASSLTDRLNTEAFF.

V gene TRBV19 combines with J gene TRBJ1-4; 7 positions agree with TRBD1. Germline lookup yields CDR1 LNHDA and CDR2 SQIVND (reference sequence). The CDR3 extends over 15 amino acids. V dropped 6 bases and J dropped 6; count of bases not matched to a gene: 10. CDR3 sequence (DNA): TGTGCCAGTAGAGGGACAGTACGTGGGGATGAAAAACTGTTTTTT. Translation gives CASRGTVRGDEKLFF.

The genes are TRBV7-3 and TRBJ2-3; D is possibly TRBD1 (6 bases). Trimming removed 4 bases at V and 4 bases at J, with 12 bases between. This CDR3 is built from 14 residues. Looked up from germline, CDR1 is SGHTA and CDR2 is FQGTGA. This chain's CDR3 is CASSSGQFPDTQYF. CDR3 sequence (DNA): TGTGCCAGCAGCTCAGGACAGTTTCCAGATACGCAGTATTTT. Supplemented by reference TRBV7-3 and TRBJ2-3, the full variable domain reads GAGVSQTPSNKVTEKGKYVELRCDPISGHTALYWYRQSLGQGPEFLIYFQGTGAADDSGLPNDRFFAVRPEGSVSTLKIQRTERGDSAVYLCASSSGQFPDTQYFGPGTRLTVL.

V gene TRBV11-3 combines with J gene TRBJ2-1, with 8 bases aligning to TRBD2. Looked up from germline, CDR1 is SGHNT and CDR2 is YENEEA. V trimming: 5 bases; J trimming: 4 bases; junction bases outside the gene matches: 13. The CDR3 consists of 17 residues. The CDR3 DNA reads TGTGCCAGCAGCCCAGGGGACACTAGCGGATTTTACAATGAGCAGTTCTTC. Amino acid sequence: CASSPGDTSGFYNEQFF.

The J gene is TRBJ2-2, the V gene TRBV19, with a tentative D call TRBD1 (5 bases). Germline values: CDR1 LNHDA, CDR2 SQIVND (reference sequence). Trimming pared 9 bases from V and 0 bases from J, leaving 14 bases between. This CDR3 has 15 residues. The CDR3 sequence is CASQLWGSNTGELFF. DNA for the CDR3: TGTGCCAGCCAATTGTGGGGCTCGAACACCGGGGAGCTGTTTTTT.

This chain joins TRBV13 and TRBJ2-5, with unresolved D. CDR3 length: 14 residues. Germline V gene lookup returns CDR1 PRHDT and CDR2 FYEKMQ (reference sequence). V shed 3 bases and J shed 5 bases, with 13 bases lying between them. The CDR3 DNA sequence: TGTGCCAGCAGCTTGGGCCTAGGTGATGAGACCCAGTACTTC. It is translated as CASSLGLGDETQYF. Looking up the rest from reference TRBV13 and TRBJ2-5 gives the full variable domain: AAGVIQSPRHLIKEKRETATLKCYPIPRHDTVYWYQQGPGQDPQFLISFYEKMQSDKGSIPDRFSAQQFSDYHSELNMSSLELGDSALYFCASSLGLGDETQYFGPGTRLLVL.

This sequence joins TRBV4-2 and TRBJ2-5, with D perhaps TRBD2 (6 bases). Germline-derived CDR1 and CDR2 are LGHNA and YNFKEQ. Trimming took off 1 base at V and 4 bases at J, with 10 bases between the two ends. This CDR3 has 14 residues. CDR3 sequence (DNA): TGTGCCAGCAGCCAAGTTCCGGGAGTAGAGACCCAGTACTTC. Its translation: CASSQVPGVETQYF.

This clone was observed a handful of times. The rearrangement joins TRBV4-1 to TRBJ2-4; D is uncertain. The CDR3 is 15 residues long. V lost 1 base and J lost 0, with 7 bases in between. CDR1 MGHRA and CDR2 YSYEKL come from the germline V gene. DNA for the CDR3: TGCGCCAGCAGCCAAGCGACACTAGCCAAAAACATTCAGTACTTC. Its translation is CASSQATLAKNIQYF.

The rearrangement joins TRBV30 to TRBJ2-5; D gene ambiguous. The V gene's germline CDR1 is GTSNPN and CDR2 SVGIG (reference sequence). The CDR3 contains 12 residues. V lost 1 base, J lost 0 bases, and 3 bases lay in between. The CDR3 region is CAWSEHQETQYF. CDR3 sequence (DNA): TGTGCCTGGAGTGAACACCAAGAGACCCAGTACTTC.

CDR3 loop: CASSMTGEKLFF. In nucleotides, the CDR3 is TGTGCCAGTAGTATGACTGGCGAAAAACTGTTTTTT. The chain links TRBV19 to TRBJ1-4; unclear D gene. Germline V gene data show CDR1 as LNHDA and CDR2 as SQIVND (reference sequence). CDR3 length: 12 amino acids. Trimming shortened V by 3 bases and J by 8 bases, and 7 bases separated the two germline ends.

J is TRBJ1-1 and V is TRBV7-8; D not resolved. Per the germline V gene, CDR1 is SGHVS and CDR2 is FQNEAQ. V dropped 1 base and J dropped 8 bases, with 8 bases sitting between them. The CDR3 is 12 residues long. The CDR3 nucleotides are TGTGCCAGCAGCTTAGGGGTAGCAGAAGCTTTCTTT. Residues: CASSLGVAEAFF.

This clone was observed once. The gene calls are TRBV28 and TRBJ2-7; the match to TRBD1 covers 11 bases. Germline values: CDR1 MDHEN, CDR2 SYDVKM. V trimming: 5 bases; J trimming: 4 bases; junction bases outside the gene matches: 4. This CDR3 has 14 amino acids. Here the CDR3 DNA reads TGTGCCAGCAGTGGGACAGGGGGGACGTACGAGCAGTACTTC. This gives the protein CASSGTGGTYEQYF. The variable domain in full, with the rest retrieved from reference TRBV28 and TRBJ2-7, is DVKVTQSSRYLVKRTGEKVFLECVQDMDHENMFWYRQDPGLGLRLIYFSYDVKMKEKGDIPEGYSVSREKKERFSLILESASTNQTSMYLCASSGTGGTYEQYFGPGTRLTVT.

The chain employs TRBV6-5 and TRBJ1-2; the D gene is possibly TRBD1 (5 bases). Trimming shortened V by 6 bases and J by 6 bases, and 14 bases separated the two germline ends. From germline, CDR1 is MNHEY and CDR2 SVGAGI. This CDR3 has 13 residues. The CDR3 loop reads CASSRQFGDGYTF. The CDR3 nucleotides are TGTGCCAGCAGCCGACAGTTCGGGGATGGCTACACCTTC.

The rearrangement links TRBV15 to TRBJ2-1; 11 bases match TRBD2. The CDR3 extends over 13 amino acids. The ends lost 5 bases at V and 14 bases at J; junction bases unmatched: 8. CDR1 LNHNV and CDR2 YYDKDF come from the germline V gene (reference sequence). CDR3 DNA: TGTGCCACCAGCGGGGGACTAGCGGAGCAAAAGTTCTTC. Its protein product is CATSGGLAEQKFF.

This chain joins TRBV4-1 and TRBJ2-7, with D perhaps matching TRBD1 or TRBD2 (6 bases each). This CDR3 contains 16 residues. V lost 4 bases and J 2 bases, leaving 18 bases between the germline ends. The germline gives CDR1 MGHRA, CDR2 YSYEKL. The CDR3 DNA reads as TGCGCCAGCAGCCTCTCCCCTGACAGGACTACCTACGAGCAGTACTTC. Translating gives CASSLSPDRTTYEQYF.

V usage is TRBV19 and J usage is TRBJ1-1; D call uncertain. Trimming took 7 bases from V and 1 from J, leaving 10 bases between them. This CDR3 contains 13 residues. CDR1 is LNHDA and CDR2 is SQIVND in the germline V gene (reference sequence). This chain's CDR3 is CASIERRNTEAFF. For the CDR3, the DNA is TGTGCCAGTATTGAAAGGCGGAACACTGAAGCTTTCTTT. The complete variable domain, with remaining parts taken from reference TRBV19 and TRBJ1-1, reads DGGITQSPKYLFRKEGQNVTLSCEQNLNHDAMYWYRQDPGQGLRLIYYSQIVNDFQKGDIAEGYSVSREKKESFPLTVTSAQKNPTAFYLCASIERRNTEAFFGQGTRLTVV.

This chain joins TRBV19 and TRBJ2-3; 9 bases map to TRBD2. In germline, CDR1 is LNHDA, CDR2 SQIVND (reference sequence). V shed 7 bases, J shed 0 bases, and the junction held 5 bases outside the gene matches. The CDR3 is 15 residues long. The CDR3 is CASTPTSGSTDTQYF. In DNA, the CDR3 is TGTGCCAGTACCCCGACTAGCGGTAGCACAGATACGCAGTATTTT.

The rearrangement joins TRBV30 to TRBJ1-2; TRBD1 agrees at 7 bases. The V and J ends lost 2 bases and 9 bases, in that order; junction bases with no gene match: 9. Per germline, CDR1 GTSNPN and CDR2 SVGIG (reference sequence). The CDR3 consists of 13 residues. CDR3 protein: CAWSWGTASSYTF. Written as DNA, the CDR3 is TGTGCCTGGAGTTGGGGGACAGCCTCGAGCTACACCTTC. The entire variable domain, with the rest obtained from reference TRBV30 and TRBJ1-2, is as follows: SQTIHQWPATLVQPVGSPLSLECTVEGTSNPNLYWYRQAAGRGLQLLFYSVGIGQISSEVPQNLSASRPQDRQFILSSKKLLLSDSGFYLCAWSWGTASSYTFGSGTRLTVV.

The chain carries TRBV9 and TRBJ2-2; D is unclear. This CDR3 spans 16 amino acids. CDR1 is SGDLS, CDR2 YYNGEE, per germline. Trimming removed 3 bases at V and 2 bases at J, with 14 bases between. The CDR3 DNA sequence: TGTGCCAGCAGCGAACAGCTTAACCGAAACACCGGGGAGCTGTTTTTT. As protein: CASSEQLNRNTGELFF. The full variable domain, in which reference TRBV9 and TRBJ2-2 provide the parts outside the CDR3, is DSGVTQTPKHLITATGQRVTLRCSPRSGDLSVYWYQQSLDQGLQFLIQYYNGEERAKGNILERFSAQQFPDLHSELNLSSLELGDSALYFCASSEQLNRNTGELFFGEGSRLTVL.

This chain uses TRBV11-2 with TRBJ1-5; 7 bases line up with TRBD1. The CDR3 length is 15 residues. Germline CDR1 reads SGHAT; CDR2 reads FQNNGV. Unmatched junction bases numbered 3, after V lost 2 bases and J lost 2 bases. CDR3 coding DNA: TGTGCCAGCAGCTTAAATACAGGGGGCAATCAGCCCCAGCATTTT. Translated: CASSLNTGGNQPQHF.

The chain uses TRBV11-2 and TRBJ1-2; 7 nucleotides line up with TRBD1. There are 13 residues in the CDR3. CDR1 is SGHAT, CDR2 FQNNGV, per germline. Trimming took 1 base from V and 5 from J; bases not matched to a gene: 1. The CDR3 is CASSLAQGYGYTF. The DNA for the CDR3 is TGTGCCAGCAGCTTAGCACAGGGGTATGGCTACACCTTC.

This chain links TRBV9 with TRBJ2-7; D is perhaps TRBD2 (6 bases). CDR1 is SGDLS, CDR2 YYNGEE, per germline. The CDR3 length is 15 residues. Trimming removed 2 bases at V and 7 bases at J, with 19 bases between. CDR3 region: CASSVTEGPTGEQYF. CDR3 sequence (DNA): TGTGCCAGCAGCGTTACGGAGGGGCCCACGGGGGAGCAGTACTTC. Full variable domain (rest looked up from reference TRBV9 and TRBJ2-7): DSGVTQTPKHLITATGQRVTLRCSPRSGDLSVYWYQQSLDQGLQFLIQYYNGEERAKGNILERFSAQQFPDLHSELNLSSLELGDSALYFCASSVTEGPTGEQYFGPGTRLTVT.